The rows below give T cell receptor beta chains drawn from one sample of a study of T-cell reconstitution after alpha-beta-depleted transplantation in children. From the PCR reads, TCRdb called clonotypes with MiXCR, one entry per CDR3 protein. The profile shows around 480,000 distinct CDR3 sequences, around a third of them singletons. The sequencing used PBMCs from the stem cell graft donor, collected from the stem cell graft. The receptors derive from a human donor who donated a stem cell graft to a child with aplastic anemia. Each CDR3 is given with its conserved first and last residue. A D gene is named only where the DNA matches it firmly. Clone sizes are given selectively: once, few, many, or a class where the clone is expanded.

>-|TRBJ1-1|-|11|TRBV30
CAWSEYTEAFF
TGTGCCTGGAGTGAGTACACTGAAGCTTTCTTT
>-|TRBJ1-1|-|14|TRBV5-1
CASRIQPPNTEAFF
TGCGCCAGCAGGATCCAGCCACCTAACACTGAAGCTTTCTTT
>-|TRBJ2-3|few|12|TRBV7-2
CASSSYSDTQYF
TGTGCCAGCAGTTCATACTCAGATACGCAGTATTTT
>-|TRBJ1-5|few|14|TRBV20-1
CSARVEGDHQPQHF
TGCAGTGCTAGAGTGGAGGGGGACCATCAGCCCCAGCATTTT
>-|TRBJ2-7|few|14|TRBV15
CATSRKGLAYEQYF
TGTGCCACCAGCAGAAAAGGACTGGCCTACGAGCAGTACTTC
>-|TRBJ2-1|-|15|TRBV4-3
CASSQVGSLNNEQFF
TGCGCCAGCAGCCAAGTTGGCAGCCTAAACAATGAGCAGTTCTTC
>TRBD2|TRBJ2-1|-|16|TRBV20-1
CSARDLSGRLHNERFF
TGCAGTGCTAGAGATCTCAGCGGGAGGCTACACAATGAGCGGTTCTTC
>-|TRBJ2-1|-|15|TRBV6-4
CASSDTGSAVGEQFF
TGTGCCAGCAGTGATACCGGGAGTGCAGTCGGTGAGCAGTTCTTC
>TRBD2|TRBJ2-7|few|15|TRBV29-1
CSVVGVIAGEGEQYF
TGCAGCGTAGTAGGTGTAATAGCGGGAGAGGGCGAGCAGTACTTC
>-|TRBJ2-1|-|12|TRBV3-1
CASKNQGYEQFF
TGTGCCAGCAAAAATCAGGGGTATGAGCAGTTCTTC
>-|TRBJ1-2|-|17|TRBV7-8
CASSLVRSGRGLDGYTF
TGTGCCAGCAGCTTGGTGCGGTCTGGTCGCGGGCTAGATGGCTACACCTTC